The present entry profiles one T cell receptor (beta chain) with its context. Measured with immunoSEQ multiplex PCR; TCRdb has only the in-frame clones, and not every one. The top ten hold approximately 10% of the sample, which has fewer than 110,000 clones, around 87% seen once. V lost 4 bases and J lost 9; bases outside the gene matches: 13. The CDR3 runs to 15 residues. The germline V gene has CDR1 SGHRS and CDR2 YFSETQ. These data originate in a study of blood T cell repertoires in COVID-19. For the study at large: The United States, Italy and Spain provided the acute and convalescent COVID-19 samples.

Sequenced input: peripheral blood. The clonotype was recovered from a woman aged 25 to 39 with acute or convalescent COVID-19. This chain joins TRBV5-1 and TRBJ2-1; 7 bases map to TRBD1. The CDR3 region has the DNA TGCGCCAGCAGCGAAACACGCAAGGGGGCTGGTGAGCAGTTCTTC. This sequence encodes CASSETRKGAGEQFF.